This T cell receptor beta chain was captured in a study of cytomegalovirus exposure and HLA in healthy donors. Findings of the study overall: When a later analysis compared HLA-associated TCR beta chains with equally common others, the HLA-associated chains turned out to be more clonally expanded and to have lower generation probabilities. Cytomegalovirus-associated status was assigned to more than 150 TCR beta chains.

A note on this clone: Its antigen is unidentified.

Germline CDR1 reads MNHEY; CDR2 reads SMNVEV (reference sequence). The CDR3 sequence is 16 residues long. Primers: 60 Vbeta forward and 13 Jbeta reverse. TCRdb's table, derived via immunoSEQ multiplex PCR, lists solely in-frame clones and lacks some. The table for this sample gives around 140,000 clones. The clonotype comes from a man aged 18 to 30 in good health and CMV-seronegative. The material sequenced was PBMCs. The gene calls are TRBV27 and TRBJ2-5; TRBD2 agrees at 10 bases. The DNA end lines up better with TRBJ2-7; the J call may be wrong. CDR3 region: CASSRFLLAGVSEQYF. In nucleotides, the CDR3 is TGTGCCAGCAGCCGCTTCCTGCTAGCGGGAGTGAGCGAGCAGTACTTC.